This T cell receptor beta chain was observed in a study of control samples from healthy donors and cancer patients. Deletions cut 5 bases from V and 3 bases from J, with 5 bases between. The CDR3 consists of 12 residues. From germline, CDR1 is LNHDA and CDR2 SQIVND (reference sequence). Data came from immunoSEQ multiplex PCR; TCRdb stores just in-frame clones and leaves some out. This table has 90,000 or so clones, 84% appearing once. This TCR came from a man aged 65 to 85 with lung cancer. V is TRBV19 and J is TRBJ2-1; no reliable D call. What was sequenced was PBMCs. CDR3 in DNA: TGTGCCAGTAGTTACAGCTACAATGAGCAGTTCTTC. Amino acid sequence: CASSYSYNEQFF.